This entry lists 30 T cell receptor beta chains sequenced from one sample in a study of cytomegalovirus exposure and HLA in healthy donors. Profiling relied on immunoSEQ multiplex PCR, and the TCRdb table lists in-frame clones only, not all of them. The sample contains some 310,000 clones, around 90% of which appear only once. The sample consisted of PBMCs. These receptors came from a man aged 30-40 years in good health and CMV-seronegative.

V usage is TRBV2 and J usage is TRBJ2-3, with D perhaps matching TRBD2 (6 bases). The germline CDR1 and CDR2 sequences are SNHLY and FYNNEI. V was shortened by 5 bases and J by 3 bases, with 15 bases between the two germline ends. This CDR3 has 15 residues. CDR3: CASSNSGEPTDTQYF. The CDR3 nucleotides read TGTGCCAGCAGTAATAGCGGAGAACCTACAGATACGCAGTATTTT.

This chain connects TRBV2 to TRBJ2-7; a possible D gene is TRBD1 (6 bases). Trimming took 6 bases from V and 1 from J, leaving 16 bases between them. The CDR3 is 15 amino acids. Germline V gene lookup returns CDR1 SNHLY and CDR2 FYNNEI. The CDR3 DNA sequence: TGTGCCAGCAGGGAACGGACAGCACCTTCCTACGAGCAGTACTTC. Its translation: CASRERTAPSYEQYF.

J is TRBJ2-3 and V is TRBV18; TRBD1 agrees at 9 bases. The CDR3 spans 14 residues. Per the germline V gene, CDR1 is KGHSH and CDR2 is LQKENI. Losses at the gene ends were 4 bases for V and 4 bases for J; bases not matched to a gene: 3. In nucleotides, the CDR3 is TGTGCCAGCTCACAGACAGGGGGGGCAGATACGCAGTATTTT. Translating it yields CASSQTGGADTQYF. The entire variable domain, with the rest obtained from reference TRBV18 and TRBJ2-3, is as follows: NAGVMQNPRHLVRRRGQEARLRCSPMKGHSHVYWYRQLPEEGLKFMVYLQKENIIDESGMPKERFSAEFPKEGPSILRIQQVVRGDSAAYFCASSQTGGADTQYFGPGTRLTVL.

The chain carries TRBV2 and TRBJ2-6; 11 bases are a match to TRBD2. Germline V gives CDR1 SNHLY, CDR2 FYNNEI. This CDR3 is built from 16 residues. After removal of 8 bases from V and 0 bases from J, the junction contained 3 bases not matched to a gene. Written as DNA, the CDR3 is TGTGCCAGCCTTAGCGGGGGGGTCTCTGGGGCCAACGTCCTGACTTTC. This sequence encodes CASLSGGVSGANVLTF. Together with reference TRBV2 and TRBJ2-6, the CDR3 gives the full variable domain: EPEVTQTPSHQVTQMGQEVILRCVPISNHLYFYWYRQILGQKVEFLVSFYNNEISEKSEIFDDQFSVERPDGSNFTLKIRSTKLEDSAMYFCASLSGGVSGANVLTFGAGSRLTVL.

The rearrangement joins TRBV7-7 to TRBJ2-1; tentative D call: TRBD2 (6 bases). The CDR3 runs 14 residues. The germline CDR1 and CDR2 sequences are SSHAT and FNYEAQ (reference sequence). V dropped 1 base and J dropped 7 bases, with 11 bases sitting between them. CDR3 amino acids: CASSLEASVNEQFF. For the CDR3, the DNA is TGTGCCAGCAGCTTAGAAGCTAGCGTAAATGAGCAGTTCTTC.

The DNA of the CDR3 is TGCGCCAGCAGCCTCCTAGGACCGATAAGGGGAGAAAAACTGTTTTTT. Translation gives CASSLLGPIRGEKLFF. V is TRBV4-1 and J is TRBJ1-4; tentatively, D is TRBD1 (5 bases). The CDR3 is 16 amino acids. V shed 4 bases and J shed 8 bases, with 20 bases lying between them. CDR1 and CDR2 (germline): MGHRA, YSYEKL.

J is TRBJ1-2 and V is TRBV4-3, with TRBD1 identical over 11 bases. The V gene end was trimmed by 1 base and the J gene end by 3 bases; junction bases not matched to a gene: 4. The CDR3 runs to 16 residues. CDR1 is LGHNA and CDR2 is YSLEER in the germline V gene. In DNA, the CDR3 is TGCGCCAGCAGCCAAGGTGGACAGGGGGCCTACTATGGCTACACCTTC. Amino acids: CASSQGGQGAYYGYTF.

V is TRBV5-6 and J is TRBJ1-5, with 7 bases that match TRBD1. CDR3 length equals 16 residues. The V gene's germline CDR1 is SGHDT and CDR2 YYEEEE. With V trimmed by 3 bases and J by 0 bases, 6 bases remained unmatched. In DNA form, the CDR3 reads TGTGCCAGCAGCTCGATCGACAGGGCTAGCAATCAGCCCCAGCATTTT. Translated, it gives CASSSIDRASNQPQHF.

The chain links TRBV27 to TRBJ2-6; 7 nucleotides line up with TRBD1. The CDR3 loop spans 16 amino acids. The J segment lost 3 bases and the V segment lost 7 bases, leaving 9 bases of the junction unmatched. Germline V gene data show CDR1 as MNHEY and CDR2 as SMNVEV (reference sequence). CDR3 protein: CASTPFRGNGANVLTF. DNA of the CDR3: TGTGCCAGCACTCCCTTCAGGGGGAATGGGGCCAACGTCCTGACTTTC. Full variable domain (remainder filled in from reference TRBV27 and TRBJ2-6): EAQVTQNPRYLITVTGKKLTVTCSQNMNHEYMSWYRQDPGLGLRQIYYSMNVEVTDKGDVPEGYKVSRKEKRNFPLILESPSPNQTSLYFCASTPFRGNGANVLTFGAGSRLTVL.

The rearrangement joins TRBV29-1 to TRBJ2-5, with D possibly being TRBD2 (6 bases). Between the trimmed V and J ends, which lost 3 bases and 1 base, there was a span of 12 bases. Germline CDR1 reads SQVTM; CDR2 reads ANQGSEA. The CDR3 is 14 amino acids. The CDR3 spells CSVDARGAQETQYF. CDR3 DNA: TGCAGCGTTGACGCGCGGGGAGCCCAAGAGACCCAGTACTTC.

CDR3 sequence reads: CASSLKLAGVTDTQYF. In DNA, the CDR3 is TGTGCCAGCAGCTTGAAACTAGCGGGGGTCACAGATACGCAGTATTTT. This sequence joins TRBV5-4 and TRBJ2-3; TRBD2 aligns across 11 bases. The CDR3 sequence is 16 residues long. With V trimmed by 1 base and J by 2 bases, 3 bases remained unmatched. From germline, CDR1 is SGHNT and CDR2 YYREEE (reference sequence). Together with reference TRBV5-4 and TRBJ2-3, the CDR3 gives the full variable domain: ETGVTQSPTHLIKTRGQQVTLRCSSQSGHNTVSWYQQALGQGPQFIFQYYREEENGRGNFPPRFSGLQFPNYSSELNVNALELDDSALYLCASSLKLAGVTDTQYFGPGTRLTVL.

The chain carries TRBV4-1 and TRBJ1-1; D uncertain. CDR1 is MGHRA and CDR2 is YSYEKL in the germline V gene. Trimming stripped 0 bases from V and 10 bases from J, with 15 bases between. The CDR3 extends over 14 amino acids. CDR3 in DNA: TGCGCCAGCAGCCAAGAGTTGGCTGCGGGTGCAGCTTTCTTT. Its translation: CASSQELAAGAAFF.

The chain uses TRBV6-5 and TRBJ1-2; D is unclear. The V and J ends lost 1 base and 3 bases respectively, with 9 bases between them. Germline CDR1 reads MNHEY; CDR2 reads SVGAGI. This CDR3 has 14 residues. This CDR3 reads CASSYLTGDYGYTF. In nucleotides, the CDR3 is TGTGCCAGCAGTTACTTGACCGGGGACTATGGCTACACCTTC.

The chain recombines TRBV18 with TRBJ1-2, with D tentatively TRBD1 (5 bases). CDR1 and CDR2 (germline): KGHSH, LQKENI. The CDR3 has 12 residues. V gave up 3 bases and J gave up 4 bases, with 6 bases separating them. Written as DNA, the CDR3 is TGTGCCAGCTCACCGGACATCTATGGCTACACCTTC. This gives the protein CASSPDIYGYTF.

The J gene is TRBJ2-7, the V gene TRBV6-6; 10 bases fit TRBD2. The CDR3 totals 16 residues. Germline assignment: CDR1 MNHNY and CDR2 SVGAGI (reference sequence). With V trimmed by 2 bases and J by 1 base, 5 bases remained unmatched. CDR3 amino acids: CASSYPMTSGSYEQYF. The CDR3 region has the DNA TGTGCCAGCAGTTACCCGATGACTAGCGGGTCCTACGAGCAGTACTTC.

The rearrangement joins TRBV11-2 to TRBJ2-1; D gene uncertain. Looked up from germline, CDR1 is SGHAT and CDR2 is FQNNGV. The germline V and J ends were trimmed by 5 bases and 7 bases, with 12 bases remaining between them. The CDR3 extends over 13 amino acids. The CDR3 nucleotides read TGTGCCAGCAGCCTTACCGTTAGTAATGAGCAGTTCTTC. Its protein is CASSLTVSNEQFF.

The V gene is TRBV5-4, the J gene TRBJ1-1, with 10 bases aligning to TRBD1. V was clipped by 4 bases and J by 2 bases; unmatched bases: 5. CDR3 length: 15 residues. The germline gives CDR1 SGHNT, CDR2 YYREEE (reference sequence). The CDR3 region has the DNA TGTGCCAGCAGCGGGGGGACAGGGGTAAACACTGAAGCTTTCTTT. Protein: CASSGGTGVNTEAFF.

The chain recombines TRBV11-2 with TRBJ1-4, with a weak D call TRBD1 (6 bases). V was clipped by 6 bases and J by 7 bases, with 18 bases between them. Germline V gene sequence: CDR1 SGHAT, CDR2 FQNNGV. The CDR3 is made up of 15 amino acids. The CDR3 region has the DNA TGTGCCAGCAGGCACAGGACAGAGAGGGGTGAAAAACTGTTTTTT. Protein: CASRHRTERGEKLFF.

This chain links TRBV7-2 with TRBJ2-3; 9 bases agree with TRBD2. This CDR3 comprises 14 residues. J lost 7 bases, V lost 5 bases, and 7 bases had no gene match. In germline, CDR1 is SGHTA, CDR2 FQGNSA. Written as DNA, the CDR3 is TGTGCCAGCAGCGCTAGGACTAGCGTAAATACGCAGTATTTT. It codes for CASSARTSVNTQYF.

This clone was seen once. This chain links TRBV6-5 with TRBJ1-4; TRBD1 aligns across 8 bases. J lost 7 bases, V lost 5 bases, and 0 bases had no gene match. Germline V gene data show CDR1 as MNHEY and CDR2 as SVGAGI. The CDR3 sequence is 12 residues long. CDR3 in DNA: TGTGCCAGCAGTGACAGGGGTGAAAAACTGTTTTTT. Encoded protein: CASSDRGEKLFF.

The chain combines TRBV7-8 with TRBJ2-1; D is perhaps TRBD2 (7 bases). Trimming removed 5 bases at V and 8 bases at J, with 25 bases between. The CDR3 is made up of 17 amino acids. Germline-derived CDR1 and CDR2 are SGHVS and FQNEAQ. The CDR3 loop reads CASSPPRGGPPGYEQFF. CDR3 sequence (DNA): TGTGCCAGCAGCCCCCCGAGGGGGGGCCCCCCTGGGTATGAGCAGTTCTTC.

The chain carries TRBV5-4 and TRBJ1-2; 8 bases align to TRBD1. Germline loops: CDR1 SGHNT, CDR2 YYREEE (reference sequence). The CDR3 is 13 amino acids. The junction had 3 bases not matched to a gene; V was cut back by 4 bases and J by 4 bases. CDR3 loop: CASSRTGSYGYTF. The CDR3 DNA follows: TGTGCCAGCAGCCGGACAGGGAGCTATGGCTACACCTTC.

DNA of the CDR3: TGTGCCAGCAGGGCGGGTGGCTACTACAATGAGCAGTTCTTC. Translated: CASRAGGYYNEQFF. This sequence joins TRBV2 and TRBJ2-1; D might be TRBD2 (5 bases). The CDR3 has 14 amino acids. CDR1 and CDR2 from the germline V gene are SNHLY and FYNNEI. Between the trimmed V and J ends, which lost 6 bases and 3 bases, there was a span of 12 bases.

A remark on this clone: The sample carries other DNA sequences with the same CDR3. This chain connects TRBV27 to TRBJ1-3; a possible D gene is TRBD1 (5 bases). This CDR3 is built from 14 residues. The germline gives CDR1 MNHEY, CDR2 SMNVEV (reference sequence). V gave up 2 bases and J gave up 2 bases, with 7 bases separating them. The CDR3 here is CASSLQGTGNTIYF. CDR3 sequence (DNA): TGTGCCAGCAGTTTACAGGGAACTGGAAACACCATATATTTT.

The rearrangement joins TRBV27 to TRBJ2-7; D unclear. The CDR3 length is 14 residues. V dropped 3 bases and J dropped 2 bases, with 11 bases sitting between them. The germline CDR1 and CDR2 sequences are MNHEY and SMNVEV (reference sequence). The CDR3 protein is CASSFKPVAYEQYF. The CDR3 DNA reads as TGTGCCAGCAGTTTTAAGCCCGTCGCCTACGAGCAGTACTTC.

This chain joins TRBV6-6 and TRBJ1-5; 8 bases align to TRBD1. CDR3 length: 15 residues. Germline lookup yields CDR1 MNHNY and CDR2 SVGAGI (reference sequence). With 6 bases clipped from V and 4 bases from J, the junction kept 8 bases outside the gene matches. Here the CDR3 reads CASRNSRQGNQPQHF. The CDR3 DNA reads as TGTGCCAGCAGGAACAGCAGACAGGGGAATCAGCCCCAGCATTTT.

This clone has only one observation. The chain carries TRBV4-3 and TRBJ2-1, with 9 bases that match TRBD2. CDR1 is LGHNA, CDR2 YSLEER, per germline. There are 17 residues in the CDR3. The V and J ends lost 1 base and 3 bases, in that order; junction bases with no gene match: 7. CDR3 nucleotide sequence: TGCGCCAGCAGCCAAGGGCGAGCGGGGGGTCTCTACAATGAGCAGTTCTTC. This codes for CASSQGRAGGLYNEQFF.

This chain links TRBV7-8 with TRBJ1-2; tentatively, D is TRBD1 (5 bases). This CDR3 comprises 16 residues. V lost 5 bases and J 0 bases, leaving 16 bases between the germline ends. Germline CDR1 is SGHVS and CDR2 is FQNEAQ. CDR3 protein: CASSRDGGGSNYGYTF. The CDR3 DNA is TGTGCCAGCAGCCGCGATGGGGGAGGCTCTAACTATGGCTACACCTTC.

As for this clone: At one end, the junction sequence differs from germline, possibly due to a read error. The rearrangement links TRBV27 to TRBJ2-1, with a tentative D call TRBD1 (5 bases). CDR1 is MNHEY and CDR2 is SMNVEV in the germline V gene (reference sequence). The CDR3 contains 16 residues. This CDR3 reads CASSTLGPGLLVGMLF. DNA for the CDR3: TGTGCCAGCAGTACCTTGGGGCCAGGGCTCTTAGTAGGAATGCTCTTC.

The chain has TRBV7-8 and TRBJ2-3, with 14 nucleotides matching TRBD2. The ends lost 3 bases at V and 7 bases at J; junction bases unmatched: 3. The CDR3 is 15 amino acids. From germline, CDR1 is SGHVS and CDR2 FQNEAQ. The CDR3 DNA reads TGTGCCAGCAGCTTGGGGACTAGCGGGGGCCATACGCAGTATTTT. It specifies CASSLGTSGGHTQYF.